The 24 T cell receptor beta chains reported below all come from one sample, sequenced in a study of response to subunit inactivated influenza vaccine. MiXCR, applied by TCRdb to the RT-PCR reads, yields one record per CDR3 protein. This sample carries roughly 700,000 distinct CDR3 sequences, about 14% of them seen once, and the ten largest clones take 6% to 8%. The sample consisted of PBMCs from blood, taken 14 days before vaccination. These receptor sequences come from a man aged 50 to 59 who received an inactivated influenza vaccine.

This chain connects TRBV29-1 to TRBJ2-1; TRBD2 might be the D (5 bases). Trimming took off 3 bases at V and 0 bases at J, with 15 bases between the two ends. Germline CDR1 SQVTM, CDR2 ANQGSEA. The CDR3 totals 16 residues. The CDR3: CSVETIRGSSYNEQFF. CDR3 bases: TGCAGCGTTGAGACTATACGGGGAAGCTCCTACAATGAGCAGTTCTTC.

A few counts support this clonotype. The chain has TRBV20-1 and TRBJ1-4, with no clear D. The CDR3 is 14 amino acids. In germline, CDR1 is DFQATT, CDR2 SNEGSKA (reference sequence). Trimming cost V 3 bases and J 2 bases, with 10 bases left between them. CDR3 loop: CSARDAGTNEKLFF. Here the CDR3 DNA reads TGCAGTGCTAGGGATGCGGGGACTAATGAAAAACTGTTTTTT.

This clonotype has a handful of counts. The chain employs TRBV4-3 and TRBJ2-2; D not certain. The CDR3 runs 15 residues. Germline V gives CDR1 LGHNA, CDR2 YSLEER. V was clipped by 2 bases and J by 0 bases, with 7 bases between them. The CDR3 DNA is TGCGCCAGCAGCCAAATAGGGCCGAACACCGGGGAGCTGTTTTTT. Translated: CASSQIGPNTGELFF.

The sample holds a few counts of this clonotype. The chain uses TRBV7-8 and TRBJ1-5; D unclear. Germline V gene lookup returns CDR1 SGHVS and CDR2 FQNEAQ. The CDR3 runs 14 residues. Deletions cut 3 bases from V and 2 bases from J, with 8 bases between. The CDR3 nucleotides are TGTGCCAGCAGCTTTGGACCCCGCAATCAGCCCCAGCATTTT. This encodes CASSFGPRNQPQHF.

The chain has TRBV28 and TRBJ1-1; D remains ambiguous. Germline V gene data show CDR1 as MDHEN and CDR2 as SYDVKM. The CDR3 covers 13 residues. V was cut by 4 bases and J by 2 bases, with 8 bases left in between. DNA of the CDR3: TGTGCCAGCAGTTGGAGACGTAACACTGAAGCTTTCTTT. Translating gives CASSWRRNTEAFF.

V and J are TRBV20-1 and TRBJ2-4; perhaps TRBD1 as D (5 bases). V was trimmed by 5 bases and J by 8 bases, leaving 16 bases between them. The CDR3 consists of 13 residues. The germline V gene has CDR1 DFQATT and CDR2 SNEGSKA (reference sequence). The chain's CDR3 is CSALNAGWDIQYF. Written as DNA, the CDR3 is TGCAGTGCTCTAAATGCAGGGTGGGACATTCAGTACTTC.

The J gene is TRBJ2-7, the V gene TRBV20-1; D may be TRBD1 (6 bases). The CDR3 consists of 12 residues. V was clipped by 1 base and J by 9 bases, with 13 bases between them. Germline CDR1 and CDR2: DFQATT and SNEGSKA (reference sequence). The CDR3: CSARGRDTTQYF. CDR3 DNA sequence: TGCAGTGCTAGAGGTCGGGACACTACGCAGTACTTC.

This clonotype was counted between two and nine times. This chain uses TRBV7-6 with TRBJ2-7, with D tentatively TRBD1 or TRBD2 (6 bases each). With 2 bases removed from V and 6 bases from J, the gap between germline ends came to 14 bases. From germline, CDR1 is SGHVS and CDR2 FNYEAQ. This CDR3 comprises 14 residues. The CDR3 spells CASSLRDNGGEQYF. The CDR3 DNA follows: TGTGCCAGCAGCTTAAGGGACAACGGGGGCGAGCAGTACTTC.

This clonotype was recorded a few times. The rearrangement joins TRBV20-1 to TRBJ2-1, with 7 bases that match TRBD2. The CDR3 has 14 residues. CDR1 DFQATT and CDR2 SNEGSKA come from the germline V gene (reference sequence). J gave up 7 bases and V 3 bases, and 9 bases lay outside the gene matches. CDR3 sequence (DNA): TGCAGTGCTAGCAGACTAGCTTTTACGAATGAGCAGTTCTTC. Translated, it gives CSASRLAFTNEQFF.

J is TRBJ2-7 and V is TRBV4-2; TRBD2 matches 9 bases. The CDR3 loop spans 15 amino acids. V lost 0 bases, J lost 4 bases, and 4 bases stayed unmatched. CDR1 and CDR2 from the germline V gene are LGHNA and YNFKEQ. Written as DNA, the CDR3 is TGTGCCAGCAGCCAAGAGGGTAGCGGGGGATACGAGCAGTACTTC. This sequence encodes CASSQEGSGGYEQYF.

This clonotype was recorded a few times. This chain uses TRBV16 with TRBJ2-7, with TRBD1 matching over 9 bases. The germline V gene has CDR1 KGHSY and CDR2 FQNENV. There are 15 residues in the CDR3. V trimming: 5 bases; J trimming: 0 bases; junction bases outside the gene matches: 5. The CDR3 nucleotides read TGTGCCAGCAGCGGCCGGGACAGGGCCTCCTACGAGCAGTACTTC. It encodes CASSGRDRASYEQYF.

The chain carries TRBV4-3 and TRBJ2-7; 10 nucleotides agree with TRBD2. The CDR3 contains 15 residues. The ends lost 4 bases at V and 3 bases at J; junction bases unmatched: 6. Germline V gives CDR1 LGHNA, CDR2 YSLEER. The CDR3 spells CASSRRLAGGYEQYF. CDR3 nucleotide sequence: TGCGCCAGCAGCCGCCGACTAGCGGGTGGCTACGAGCAGTACTTC.

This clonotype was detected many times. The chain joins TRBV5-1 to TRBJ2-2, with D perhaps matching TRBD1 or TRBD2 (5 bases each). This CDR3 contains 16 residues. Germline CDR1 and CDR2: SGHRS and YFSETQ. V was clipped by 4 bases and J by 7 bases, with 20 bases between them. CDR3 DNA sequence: TGCGCCAGCAGCCAGCTGGTGGGACCCCTTCTCGGGGAGCTGTTTTTT. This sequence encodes CASSQLVGPLLGELFF. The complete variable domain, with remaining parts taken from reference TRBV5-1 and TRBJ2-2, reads KAGVTQTPRYLIKTRGQQVTLSCSPISGHRSVSWYQQTPGQGLQFLFEYFSETQRNKGNFPGRFSGRQFSNSRSEMNVSTLELGDSALYLCASSQLVGPLLGELFFGEGSRLTVL.

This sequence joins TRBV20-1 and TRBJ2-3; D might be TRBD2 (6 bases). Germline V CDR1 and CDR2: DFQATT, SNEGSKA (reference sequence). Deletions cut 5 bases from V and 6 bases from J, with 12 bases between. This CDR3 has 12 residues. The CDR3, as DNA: TGCAGTGCTCACTTAGCGGCGGATACGCAGTATTTT. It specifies CSAHLAADTQYF.

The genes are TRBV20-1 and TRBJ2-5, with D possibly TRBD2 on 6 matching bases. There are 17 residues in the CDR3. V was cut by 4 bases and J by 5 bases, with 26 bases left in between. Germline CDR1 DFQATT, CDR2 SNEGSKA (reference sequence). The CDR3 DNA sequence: TGCAGTGCTACCCCCCTAGGATGGAGCGGGCACCGGGAGACCCAGTACTTC. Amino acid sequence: CSATPLGWSGHRETQYF.

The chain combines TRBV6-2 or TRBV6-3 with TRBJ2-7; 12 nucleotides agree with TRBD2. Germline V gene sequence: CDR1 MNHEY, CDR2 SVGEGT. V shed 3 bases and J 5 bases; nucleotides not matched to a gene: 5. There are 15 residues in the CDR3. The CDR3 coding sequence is TGTGCCAGCAGTTATGGACTAGCGGGACGGAACGAGCAGTACTTC. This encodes CASSYGLAGRNEQYF.

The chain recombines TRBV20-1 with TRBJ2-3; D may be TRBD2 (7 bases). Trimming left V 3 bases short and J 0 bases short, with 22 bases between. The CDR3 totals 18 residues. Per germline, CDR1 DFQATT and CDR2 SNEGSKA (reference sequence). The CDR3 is CSASAGGRRGTSTDTQYF. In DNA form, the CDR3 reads TGCAGTGCTAGCGCCGGGGGGAGGAGGGGGACTAGCACAGATACGCAGTATTTT.

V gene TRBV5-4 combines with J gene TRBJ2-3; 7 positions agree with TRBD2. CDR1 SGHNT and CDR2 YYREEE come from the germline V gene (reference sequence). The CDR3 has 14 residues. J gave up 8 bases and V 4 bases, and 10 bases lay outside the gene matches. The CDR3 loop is CASSAGTTQGTQYF. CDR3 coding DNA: TGTGCCAGCAGCGCGGGGACTACCCAGGGTACGCAGTATTTT.

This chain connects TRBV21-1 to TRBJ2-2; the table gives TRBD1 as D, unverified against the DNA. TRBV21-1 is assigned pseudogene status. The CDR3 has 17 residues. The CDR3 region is CAFSFGHPTAGTGELFF. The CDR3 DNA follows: TGTGCCTTTTCATTTGGGCACCCCACGGCGGGCACCGGGGAGCTGTTTTTT.

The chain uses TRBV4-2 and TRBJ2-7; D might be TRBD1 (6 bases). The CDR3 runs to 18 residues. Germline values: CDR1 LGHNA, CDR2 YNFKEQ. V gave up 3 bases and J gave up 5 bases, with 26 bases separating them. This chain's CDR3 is CASSQIVLSGTSIHEQYF. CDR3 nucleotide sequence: TGTGCCAGCAGCCAGATCGTTCTCTCCGGGACAAGTATCCACGAGCAGTACTTC.

CDR3 sequence reads: CAWSRDRGLLSYNEQFF. The DNA of the CDR3 is TGTGCCTGGAGCCGGGACAGGGGCCTCCTCTCCTACAATGAGCAGTTCTTC. The chain combines TRBV30 with TRBJ2-1; 10 positions agree with TRBD1. Trimming at V came to 3 bases and at J to 0 bases, leaving 8 bases not matched to a gene. This CDR3 comprises 17 residues. Germline CDR1 reads GTSNPN; CDR2 reads SVGIG (reference sequence).

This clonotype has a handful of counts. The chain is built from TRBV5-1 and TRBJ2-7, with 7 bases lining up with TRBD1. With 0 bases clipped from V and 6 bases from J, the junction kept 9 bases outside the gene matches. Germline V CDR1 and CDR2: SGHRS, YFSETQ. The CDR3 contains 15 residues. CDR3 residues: CASSLATGSTSEQYF. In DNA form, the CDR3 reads TGCGCCAGCAGCTTGGCGACAGGGTCTACAAGCGAGCAGTACTTC.

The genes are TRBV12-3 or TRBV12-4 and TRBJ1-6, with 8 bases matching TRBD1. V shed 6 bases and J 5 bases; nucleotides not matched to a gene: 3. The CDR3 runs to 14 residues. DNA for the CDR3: TGTGCCAGCAGATTGGGACAGGATAATTCACCCCTCCACTTT. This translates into CASRLGQDNSPLHF.

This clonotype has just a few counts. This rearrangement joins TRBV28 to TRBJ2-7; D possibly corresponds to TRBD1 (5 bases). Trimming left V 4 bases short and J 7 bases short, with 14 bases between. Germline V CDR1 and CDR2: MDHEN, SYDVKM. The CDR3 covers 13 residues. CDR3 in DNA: TGTGCCAGCAGTTCCCCCTCAGGGTGGGAGCAGTACTTC. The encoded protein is CASSSPSGWEQYF.